A single TCR beta chain is shown here with its context. This sample stems from a study of blood T cell repertoires in COVID-19. Across the study: Italy, Spain and the United States were the sources of the convalescent and acute COVID-19 samples.

This CDR3 spans 14 amino acids. J gave up 5 bases and V 3 bases, and 4 bases lay outside the gene matches. Germline V lookup: CDR1 SGHAT, CDR2 FQNNGV. Measured with immunoSEQ multiplex PCR; TCRdb has only the in-frame clones, and not every one. The sample lists 55,000 to 85,000 clones; about 80% were seen once. The origin of this receptor is a woman aged 65 to 85 with acute or convalescent COVID-19. The J gene is TRBJ2-1, the V gene TRBV11-2, with 7 bases fitting TRBD2. Sequencing was carried out using peripheral blood. CDR3 sequence: CASSLAGVNNEQFF. CDR3 in DNA: TGTGCCAGCAGCTTGGCGGGGGTAAACAATGAGCAGTTCTTC.